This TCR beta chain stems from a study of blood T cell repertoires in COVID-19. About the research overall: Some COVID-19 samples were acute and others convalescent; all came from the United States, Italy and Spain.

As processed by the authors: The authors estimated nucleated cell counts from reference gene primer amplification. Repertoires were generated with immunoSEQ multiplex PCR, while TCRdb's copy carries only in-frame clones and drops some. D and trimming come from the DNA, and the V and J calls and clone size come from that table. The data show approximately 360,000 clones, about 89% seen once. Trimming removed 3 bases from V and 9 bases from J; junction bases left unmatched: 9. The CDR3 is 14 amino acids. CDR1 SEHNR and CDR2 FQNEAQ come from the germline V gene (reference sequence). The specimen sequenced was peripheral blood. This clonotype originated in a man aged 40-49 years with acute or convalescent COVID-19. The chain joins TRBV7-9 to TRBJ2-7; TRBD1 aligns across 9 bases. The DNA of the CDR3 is TGTGCCAGCAGCTTTTTGGACAGGGGTGTCTTGCAGTACTTC. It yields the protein CASSFLDRGVLQYF.